This TCR beta chain was recovered during a study of shared clonotypes between healthy human individuals. Produced via immunoSEQ multiplex PCR; TCRdb's table is partial and in-frame only. The repertoire holds about 490,000 clones, with 70% to 80% as singletons. The CDR3 has 15 residues. The germline CDR1 and CDR2 sequences are SQVTM and ANQGSEA. The V gene lost 1 base and the J gene lost 2 bases, with 11 bases spanning the gap. The sequence derives from a woman aged 35 to 49 in good health. Some clones in this sample may be carry-over from other donors' samples. The rearrangement uses TRBV29-1 and TRBJ1-4; D is unclear. Sequencing was carried out using PBMCs. CDR3: CSVEAPIGTNEKLFF. CDR3 sequence (DNA): TGCAGCGTTGAAGCACCTATTGGGACTAATGAAAAACTGTTTTTT.